The 13 T cell receptor beta chains given below trace back to one sample, sequenced in a study of identical twins. TCRdb reprocessed the 5' RACE reads via MiXCR and lists one record per CDR3 protein. The sample holds 300,000 to 400,000 distinct CDR3 sequences, around 12% seen once. A further study also used this sample, focusing on yellow fever vaccine responses in identical twins.

The sample comprised CD8+ T cells sorted from blood. The receptors shown here come from a woman aged 18-29 years in good health.

This clonotype was picked up a small number of times. The rearrangement joins TRBV9 to TRBJ2-7; 8 bases are shared with TRBD2. The CDR3 covers 14 residues. Per the germline V gene, CDR1 is SGDLS and CDR2 is YYNGEE. V was clipped by 0 bases and J by 7 bases; unmatched bases: 6. CDR3 sequence: CASSVGVAGREQYF. CDR3 bases: TGTGCCAGCAGCGTAGGAGTAGCGGGAAGGGAGCAGTACTTC.

This clonotype has only a few counts. The chain is built from TRBV12-3 or TRBV12-4 and TRBJ2-5; D perhaps matches TRBD2 (6 bases). Trimming took 2 bases from V and 5 from J, leaving 9 bases between them. The CDR3 totals 13 residues. CDR3 nucleotide sequence: TGTGCCAGCAGTTTAAAGGCGGGGGAGACCCAGTACTTC. Residues: CASSLKAGETQYF.

The chain combines TRBV20-1 with TRBJ2-7; D gene uncertain. Germline lookup yields CDR1 DFQATT and CDR2 SNEGSKA (reference sequence). The ends were cut back, 3 bases at V and 5 bases at J, with 20 bases in the middle. CDR3 length equals 15 residues. The CDR3 coding sequence is TGCAGTGCTAGGCCCGGGTCCCTCTTCCCGGACGAGCAGTACTTC. This translates into CSARPGSLFPDEQYF.

In DNA, the CDR3 is TGTGCCAGCAGTTTGAGTGACGCCTCCTACAATGAGCAGTTCTTC. Its translation: CASSLSDASYNEQFF. The genes are TRBV7-9 and TRBJ2-1; D remains unclear. Germline V gives CDR1 SEHNR, CDR2 FQNEAQ (reference sequence). V was shortened by 6 bases and J by 0 bases, with 12 bases between the two germline ends. This CDR3 spans 15 amino acids.

The chain carries TRBV9 and TRBJ2-7, with D possibly being TRBD2 (6 bases). Trimming took off 2 bases at V and 3 bases at J, with 12 bases between the two ends. Germline values: CDR1 SGDLS, CDR2 YYNGEE. The CDR3 length is 14 residues. The DNA for the CDR3 is TGTGCCAGCAGCGTCGGTAGCGGTAGCTACGAGCAGTACTTC. Amino acid sequence: CASSVGSGSYEQYF. The full variable domain, in which reference TRBV9 and TRBJ2-7 provide the parts outside the CDR3, is DSGVTQTPKHLITATGQRVTLRCSPRSGDLSVYWYQQSLDQGLQFLIQYYNGEERAKGNILERFSAQQFPDLHSELNLSSLELGDSALYFCASSVGSGSYEQYFGPGTRLTVT.

In its sample, this clonotype was seen a few times. V is TRBV28 and J is TRBJ2-7; tentatively, D is TRBD1 (6 bases). The CDR3 loop spans 15 amino acids. Between the trimmed V and J ends, which lost 5 bases and 6 bases, there was a span of 20 bases. Germline V CDR1 and CDR2: MDHEN, SYDVKM. CDR3 in DNA: TGTGCCAGCAGTCCCCAGGGGACCCCCAAGGGCGAGCAGTACTTC. Translating it yields CASSPQGTPKGEQYF.

The rearrangement joins TRBV7-2 to TRBJ2-5, with 9 bases lining up with TRBD1. Germline V CDR1 and CDR2: SGHTA, FQGNSA. This CDR3 contains 14 residues. With V trimmed by 5 bases and J by 5 bases, 6 bases remained unmatched. This CDR3 is CASSHWTGDETQYF. Written as DNA, the CDR3 is TGTGCCAGCAGCCACTGGACAGGGGATGAGACCCAGTACTTC.

This clonotype was picked up a small number of times. The rearrangement uses TRBV12-3 or TRBV12-4 and TRBJ2-5; 9 bases match TRBD2. After removal of 7 bases from V and 5 bases from J, the junction contained 8 bases not matched to a gene. CDR3 length equals 14 residues. CDR3 nucleotide sequence: TGTGCCAGCAAAAATAGCGGGAGCGGGGAGACCCAGTACTTC. It codes for CASKNSGSGETQYF.

This clonotype turned up a few times. The rearrangement uses TRBV28 and TRBJ2-5; possible D gene TRBD1, 6 bases. CDR1 MDHEN and CDR2 SYDVKM come from the germline V gene. Trimming removed 3 bases at V and 0 bases at J, with 11 bases between. The CDR3 is 15 amino acids. CDR3 sequence reads: CASSFDRNHQETQYF. Here the CDR3 DNA reads TGTGCCAGCAGTTTTGACAGGAACCACCAAGAGACCCAGTACTTC.

V is TRBV6-1 and J is TRBJ1-2; possible D gene TRBD1, 5 bases. The germline CDR1 and CDR2 sequences are MNHNS and SASEGT. This CDR3 contains 14 residues. The ends were cut back, 7 bases at V and 2 bases at J, with 14 bases in the middle. CDR3: CASTDQGGNYGYTF. The DNA of the CDR3 is TGTGCCAGCACAGATCAGGGAGGAAACTATGGCTACACCTTC.

This clonotype was observed a few times. The V and J genes are TRBV5-5 and TRBJ2-3, with D possibly TRBD2 on 6 matching bases. Germline assignment: CDR1 SGHKS and CDR2 YYEKEE (reference sequence). V was pared by 4 bases and J by 1 base, with 10 bases between. This CDR3 region has 14 residues. CDR3 bases: TGTGCCAGCAGCACCAGACTAGGCACAGATACGCAGTATTTT. Protein product: CASSTRLGTDTQYF.

This clonotype appeared a few times. The chain combines TRBV5-6 with TRBJ2-7, with D unclear. CDR1 and CDR2 from the germline V gene are SGHDT and YYEEEE. Trimming removed 4 bases from V and 4 bases from J, with 6 bases in between. The CDR3 consists of 11 residues. In nucleotides, the CDR3 is TGTGCCAGCAGCAATGGTTACGAGCAGTACGTC. This codes for CASSNGYEQYV.

This clonotype was observed a few times. The chain employs TRBV7-9 and TRBJ1-1; the match to TRBD1 covers 10 bases. The CDR3 sequence is 15 residues long. In germline, CDR1 is SEHNR, CDR2 FQNEAQ (reference sequence). V trimming: 7 bases; J trimming: 1 base; junction bases outside the gene matches: 6. DNA of the CDR3: TGTGCCAGCACCAGGACAGGGGGAAGGAACACTGAAGCTTTCTTT. This codes for CASTRTGGRNTEAFF.